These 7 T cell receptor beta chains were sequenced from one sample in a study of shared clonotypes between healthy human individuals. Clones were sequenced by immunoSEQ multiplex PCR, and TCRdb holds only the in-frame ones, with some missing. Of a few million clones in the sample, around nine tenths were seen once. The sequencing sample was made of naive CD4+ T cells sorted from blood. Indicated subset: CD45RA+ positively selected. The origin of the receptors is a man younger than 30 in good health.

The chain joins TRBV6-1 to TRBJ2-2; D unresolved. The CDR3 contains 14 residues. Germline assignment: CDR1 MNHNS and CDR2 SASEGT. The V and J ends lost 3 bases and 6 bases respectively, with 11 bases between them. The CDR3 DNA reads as TGTGCCAGCAGTGACTATACAGCAGCCGGGGAGCTGTTTTTT. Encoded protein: CASSDYTAAGELFF.

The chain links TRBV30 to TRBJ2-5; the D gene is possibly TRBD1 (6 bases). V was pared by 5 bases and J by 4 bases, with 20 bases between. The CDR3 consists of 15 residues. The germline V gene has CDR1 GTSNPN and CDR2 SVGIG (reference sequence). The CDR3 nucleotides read TGTGCCTGGGCACTAGGGGGAGTTTGGGCAGAGACCCAGTACTTC. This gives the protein CAWALGGVWAETQYF.

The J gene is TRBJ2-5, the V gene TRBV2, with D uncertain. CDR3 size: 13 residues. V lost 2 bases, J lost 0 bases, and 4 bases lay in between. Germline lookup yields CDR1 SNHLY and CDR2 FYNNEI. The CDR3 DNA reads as TGTGCCAGCAGTGAAAATTACCAAGAGACCCAGTACTTC. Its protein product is CASSENYQETQYF.

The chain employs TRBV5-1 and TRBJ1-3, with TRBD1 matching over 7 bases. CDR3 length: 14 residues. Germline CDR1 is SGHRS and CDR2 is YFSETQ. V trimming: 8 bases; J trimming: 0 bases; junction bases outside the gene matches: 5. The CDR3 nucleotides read TGCGCCAGTGGGGACAGCCTCTCTGGAAACACCATATATTTT. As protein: CASGDSLSGNTIYF.

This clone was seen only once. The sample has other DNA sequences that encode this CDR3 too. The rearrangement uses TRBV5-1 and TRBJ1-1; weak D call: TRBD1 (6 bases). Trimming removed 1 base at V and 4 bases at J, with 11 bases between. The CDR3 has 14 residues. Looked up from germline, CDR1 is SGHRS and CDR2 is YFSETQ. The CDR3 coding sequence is TGCGCCAGCAGCTTGCAGGGGTTAGGCACTGAAGCTTTCTTT. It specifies CASSLQGLGTEAFF.

CDR3 protein: CASSFSIGRAKTETQYF. The CDR3 DNA reads TGCGCCAGCAGCTTCAGTATAGGCAGGGCCAAGACGGAGACCCAGTACTTC. V and J are TRBV5-1 and TRBJ2-5, with a possible D match to TRBD1 (5 bases). Germline V gives CDR1 SGHRS, CDR2 YFSETQ. The CDR3 runs 17 residues. Trimming left V 2 bases short and J 5 bases short, with 22 bases between. Full variable domain (rest looked up from reference TRBV5-1 and TRBJ2-5): KAGVTQTPRYLIKTRGQQVTLSCSPISGHRSVSWYQQTPGQGLQFLFEYFSETQRNKGNFPGRFSGRQFSNSRSEMNVSTLELGDSALYLCASSFSIGRAKTETQYFGPGTRLLVL.

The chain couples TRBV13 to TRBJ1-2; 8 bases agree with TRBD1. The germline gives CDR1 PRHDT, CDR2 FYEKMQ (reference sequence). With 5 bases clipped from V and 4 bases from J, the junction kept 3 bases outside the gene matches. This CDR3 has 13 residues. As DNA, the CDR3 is TGTGCCAGCAGCCAGGACAGGGCCTATGGCTACACCTTC. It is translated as CASSQDRAYGYTF. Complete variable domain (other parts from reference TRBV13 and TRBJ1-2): AAGVIQSPRHLIKEKRETATLKCYPIPRHDTVYWYQQGPGQDPQFLISFYEKMQSDKGSIPDRFSAQQFSDYHSELNMSSLELGDSALYFCASSQDRAYGYTFGSGTRLTVV.